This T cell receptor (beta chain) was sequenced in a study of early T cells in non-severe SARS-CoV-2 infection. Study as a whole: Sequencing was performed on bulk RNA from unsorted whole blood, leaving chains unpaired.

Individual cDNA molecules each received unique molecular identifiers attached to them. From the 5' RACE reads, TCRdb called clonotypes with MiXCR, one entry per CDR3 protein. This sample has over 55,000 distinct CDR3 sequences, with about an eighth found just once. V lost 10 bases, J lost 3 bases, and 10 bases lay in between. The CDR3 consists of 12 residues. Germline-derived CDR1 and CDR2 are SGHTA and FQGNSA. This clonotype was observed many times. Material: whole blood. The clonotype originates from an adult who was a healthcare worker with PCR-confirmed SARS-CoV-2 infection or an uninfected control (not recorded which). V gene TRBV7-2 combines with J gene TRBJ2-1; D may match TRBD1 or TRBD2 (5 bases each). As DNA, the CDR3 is TGTGCCACCGAGGGGCACTACAATGAGCAGTTCTTC. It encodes CATEGHYNEQFF.